This passage covers 13 T cell receptor beta chains from one sample sequenced in a study of T cells in localized non-small cell lung cancer. Assay used: immunoSEQ multiplex PCR; TCRdb lists only in-frame clones, some missing. The sample includes about 79,000 clones, about four fifths of them seen just once. Sequenced material: peripheral blood, taken before any cancer treatment. The receptors here all came from a female donor older than 55 with stage I lung adenocarcinoma.

The chain joins TRBV7-2 to TRBJ2-1; tentatively, D is TRBD2 (6 bases). The length of the CDR3 is 16 residues. The germline V and J ends were trimmed by 1 base and 7 bases, with 17 bases remaining between them. CDR1 and CDR2 from the germline V gene are SGHTA and FQGNSA. This chain's CDR3 is CASSLGFGSGGNEQFF. CDR3 in DNA: TGTGCCAGCAGCTTAGGGTTCGGGAGTGGGGGAAATGAGCAGTTCTTC.

CDR3 sequence reads: CASSLAAGLTDTQYF. The CDR3, as DNA: TGCGCCAGCAGCTTGGCGGCGGGCTTGACAGATACGCAGTATTTT. This chain uses TRBV5-1 with TRBJ2-3; a weak D match, TRBD2 (5 bases). The germline gives CDR1 SGHRS, CDR2 YFSETQ. The CDR3 is 15 amino acids. V was trimmed by 0 bases and J by 3 bases, leaving 11 bases between them.

V is TRBV7-9 and J is TRBJ1-2; 7 nucleotides agree with TRBD1. CDR3 length: 14 amino acids. CDR1 and CDR2 (germline): SEHNR, FQNEAQ (reference sequence). V lost 6 bases, J lost 2 bases, and 6 bases stayed unmatched. The DNA for the CDR3 is TGTGCCAGCAGTCCCGCAGGGGGGAACTATGGCTACACCTTC. Protein sequence: CASSPAGGNYGYTF. Using reference TRBV7-9 and TRBJ1-2 for the parts outside the CDR3, the full variable domain is DTGVSQNPRHKITKRGQNVTFRCDPISEHNRLYWYRQTLGQGPEFLTYFQNEAQLEKSRLLSDRFSAERPKGSFSTLEIQRTEQGDSAMYLCASSPAGGNYGYTFGSGTRLTVV.

The CDR3 is CASSLGTGGNTEAFF. In DNA, the CDR3 is TGTGCCAGCTCCCTTGGGACAGGGGGAAACACTGAAGCTTTCTTT. This sequence joins TRBV18 and TRBJ1-1; TRBD1 aligns across 11 bases. The CDR3 covers 15 residues. The V segment lost 6 bases and the J segment 2 bases; nucleotides outside the gene matches: 5. Per the germline V gene, CDR1 is KGHSH and CDR2 is LQKENI.

For the CDR3, the DNA is TGTGCCAGCACCGAGTCCCGACAGTACAATCAGCCCCAGCATTTT. This gives the protein CASTESRQYNQPQHF. The V gene is TRBV16, the J gene TRBJ1-5, with a weak D call TRBD1 (5 bases). CDR1 is KGHSY, CDR2 FQNENV, per germline. V gave up 7 bases and J gave up 3 bases, with 16 bases separating them. This CDR3 is 15 amino acids long.

The V gene is TRBV5-1, the J gene TRBJ2-3, with 7 positions matching TRBD1. The V gene end was trimmed by 6 bases and the J gene end by 0 bases; junction bases not matched to a gene: 4. The CDR3 is 14 residues long. CDR1 is SGHRS and CDR2 is YFSETQ in the germline V gene. The chain's CDR3 is CASNRDSSTDTQYF. Here the CDR3 DNA reads TGCGCCAGCAATCGGGACAGTAGCACAGATACGCAGTATTTT.

The table lists this clone with a count of one. The DNA of the CDR3 is TGCGCCAGCAGCTTGTCCGAACAAGAGACCCAGTACTTC. This codes for CASSLSEQETQYF. The chain employs TRBV5-1 and TRBJ2-5; D is unclear. Trimming shortened V by 1 base and J by 2 bases, and 6 bases separated the two germline ends. Germline V CDR1 and CDR2: SGHRS, YFSETQ. This CDR3 spans 13 amino acids.

The chain combines TRBV6-1 with TRBJ2-7; 7 positions agree with TRBD1. V lost 2 bases, J lost 5 bases, and 12 bases stayed unmatched. The CDR3 has 16 amino acids. Germline-derived CDR1 and CDR2 are MNHNS and SASEGT. The CDR3 reads CASSEWFIDRVDEQYF. CDR3 nucleotides: TGTGCCAGCAGTGAATGGTTTATAGACAGGGTCGACGAGCAGTACTTC.

The chain links TRBV19 to TRBJ1-1; D gene uncertain. V lost 5 bases, J lost 2 bases, and 9 bases lay in between. This CDR3 comprises 13 residues. The germline CDR1 and CDR2 sequences are LNHDA and SQIVND (reference sequence). Written as DNA, the CDR3 is TGTGCCAGTAGTGAGGTCTTAAACACTGAAGCTTTCTTT. Its protein product is CASSEVLNTEAFF.

The gene calls are TRBV19 and TRBJ1-5; TRBD1 is a possible D gene (6 bases). V lost 7 bases and J 5 bases, leaving 18 bases between the germline ends. Germline CDR1 reads LNHDA; CDR2 reads SQIVND (reference sequence). The CDR3 loop spans 15 amino acids. This CDR3 is CASIGRGRGDQPQHF. The CDR3 coding sequence is TGTGCCAGTATAGGGCGCGGTAGGGGGGATCAGCCCCAGCATTTT.

The rearrangement uses TRBV7-9 and TRBJ2-7; D possibly corresponds to TRBD1 (6 bases). The germline V gene has CDR1 SEHNR and CDR2 FQNEAQ (reference sequence). Trimming took 5 bases from V and 0 from J, leaving 14 bases between them. The CDR3 consists of 15 residues. The CDR3 nucleotides read TGTGCCAGCAGCACTGGACAGCCAGACTCCTACGAGCAGTACTTC. Translated, it gives CASSTGQPDSYEQYF.

This clone is large. The chain links TRBV11-2 to TRBJ1-1; TRBD1 matches 8 bases. V shed 1 base, J shed 8 bases, and the junction held 12 bases outside the gene matches. This CDR3 is 16 amino acids long. Looked up from germline, CDR1 is SGHAT and CDR2 is FQNNGV. The CDR3, as DNA: TGTGCCAGCAGCTTAGGACCCCAGGGGGCGCTGGACGAAGCTTTCTTT. Translation gives CASSLGPQGALDEAFF.

The gene calls are TRBV9 and TRBJ2-7; either TRBD1 or TRBD2 may fit D (5 bases each). The V gene lost 4 bases and the J gene lost 4 bases, with 12 bases spanning the gap. The CDR3 extends over 13 amino acids. Germline V lookup: CDR1 SGDLS, CDR2 YYNGEE. The CDR3 reads CASSLGTAYEQYF. CDR3 DNA sequence: TGTGCCAGCAGCCTCGGGACGGCTTACGAGCAGTACTTC.